These 16 T cell receptor beta chains came from one sample sequenced in a study of post-analysis software for immune sequencing data. cDNA libraries for TCR beta contained unique molecular identifiers. TCRdb redid the calling of the PCR reads with MiXCR, one entry per CDR3 protein. This table holds some 690,000 distinct CDR3 sequences, roughly 29% found once. General study results and limits: TRBV segments more frequent in patients than in controls numbered a few and included TRBV5-6, TRBV5-1 and TRBV20-1.

These TCRs' antigens remain unknown. Sequenced material: blood. Receptors were obtained from a girl aged 5 to 17 with multiple sclerosis.

The V and J genes are TRBV7-2 and TRBJ2-3; 7 positions agree with TRBD2. The CDR3 spans 14 residues. The trim removed 9 bases at V and 3 bases at J, leaving 9 bases unmatched. Germline assignment: CDR1 SGHTA and CDR2 FQGNSA. DNA for the CDR3: TGTGCCAGTACCTCGGGGGGAAATACAGATACGCAGTATTTT. This encodes CASTSGGNTDTQYF.

This clonotype was detected only a few times. The rearrangement links TRBV29-1 to TRBJ2-2, with D uncertain. This CDR3 contains 11 residues. With 3 bases removed from V and 7 bases from J, the gap between germline ends came to 6 bases. Germline values: CDR1 SQVTM, CDR2 ANQGSEA. The CDR3 region has the DNA TGCAGCGTTGAGGGGTACGGGGAGCTGTTTTTT. Translating gives CSVEGYGELFF.

The rearrangement joins TRBV10-3 to TRBJ2-3, with TRBD2 matching 8 bases. From germline, CDR1 is ENHRY and CDR2 SYGVKD. V gave up 6 bases and J gave up 0 bases; unmatched junction bases: 8. The length of the CDR3 is 16 residues. This chain's CDR3 is CAISRLATTSTDTQYF. DNA of the CDR3: TGTGCCATCAGCCGACTAGCGACCACTAGCACAGATACGCAGTATTTT.

This chain uses TRBV6-1 with TRBJ2-5; 7 bases fit TRBD2. The J call may not be correct, given that the DNA end is closer to TRBJ2-7. The CDR3 is 14 residues long. CDR1 and CDR2 (germline): MNHNS, SASEGT. The CDR3 DNA reads as TGTGCCAGCAGGGGGGAGGGCAGGGTCGGCGAGCAGTACTTC. It encodes CASRGEGRVGEQYF.

This clonotype was detected a few times. This rearrangement joins TRBV6-2 or TRBV6-3 to TRBJ2-3, with D uncertain. V was cut by 0 bases and J by 2 bases, with 6 bases left in between. Germline CDR1 MNHEY, CDR2 SVGEGT. The CDR3 contains 14 residues. This chain's CDR3 is CASSYSTHTDTQYF. In DNA, the CDR3 is TGTGCCAGCAGTTACTCGACCCACACAGATACGCAGTATTTT.

This clonotype occurred a few times. The rearrangement joins TRBV20-1 to TRBJ1-2, with 7 bases that match TRBD1. This CDR3 spans 13 amino acids. Germline values: CDR1 DFQATT, CDR2 SNEGSKA (reference sequence). The V segment lost 6 bases and the J segment 1 base; nucleotides outside the gene matches: 5. CDR3 amino acids: CSATGTVNYGYTF. The CDR3 DNA follows: TGCAGTGCCACCGGGACAGTTAACTATGGCTACACCTTC.

This clonotype was found a few times. The chain carries TRBV10-3 and TRBJ1-1; tentative D call: TRBD1 (5 bases). The CDR3 has 15 residues. Trimming removed 4 bases at V and 4 bases at J, with 16 bases between. Germline V gene sequence: CDR1 ENHRY, CDR2 SYGVKD. The CDR3 protein is CAISGDYTGITEAFF. As DNA, the CDR3 is TGTGCCATCAGTGGGGACTACACAGGTATCACTGAAGCTTTCTTT.

Turning to this clonotype: This clone may be a read error of a much larger clone one base away. The chain combines TRBV9 with TRBJ1-2, with unresolved D. This CDR3 is 12 amino acids long. Deletions cut 9 bases from V and 7 bases from J, with 16 bases between. CDR1 and CDR2 (germline): SGDLS, YYNGEE. CDR3 sequence: CATKDGWVGYTF. CDR3 sequence (DNA): TGTGCCACGAAGGACGGGTGGGTTGGCTACACCTTC. Full variable domain (remainder filled in from reference TRBV9 and TRBJ1-2): DSGVTQTPKHLITATGQRVTLRCSPRSGDLSVYWYQQSLDQGLQFLIQYYNGEERAKGNILERFSAQQFPDLHSELNLSSLELGDSALYFCATKDGWVGYTFGSGTRLTVV.

CDR3 coding DNA: TGTGCCAGCAGTACAACTAGGGAATACAATGAGCAGTTCTTC. Protein: CASSTTREYNEQFF. The V gene is TRBV27, the J gene TRBJ2-1, with D possibly matching TRBD2 (5 bases). The ends were cut back, 5 bases at V and 4 bases at J, with 12 bases in the middle. Germline values: CDR1 MNHEY, CDR2 SMNVEV (reference sequence). The CDR3 length is 14 residues.

The chain links TRBV28 to TRBJ2-7; TRBD1 or TRBD2 may be the D gene (5 bases each). V lost 8 bases and J 3 bases, leaving 17 bases between the germline ends. This CDR3 region has 14 residues. Per the germline V gene, CDR1 is MDHEN and CDR2 is SYDVKM. CDR3 protein: CASVSGTFDYEQYF. In nucleotides, the CDR3 is TGTGCCAGCGTGTCGGGGACCTTCGACTACGAGCAGTACTTC.

Many counts were recorded for this clonotype. This chain links TRBV4-3 with TRBJ2-1; D might be TRBD1 or TRBD2, each matching 5 bases. Germline values: CDR1 LGHNA, CDR2 YSLEER. There are 13 residues in the CDR3. V was trimmed by 1 base and J by 8 bases, leaving 9 bases between them. The CDR3 loop is CASSQVGDHEQFF. CDR3 sequence (DNA): TGCGCCAGCAGCCAAGTAGGGGACCATGAGCAGTTCTTC.

The chain recombines TRBV29-1 with TRBJ2-2; the D is unclear. V lost 3 bases and J lost 4, with 6 bases in between. The germline V gene has CDR1 SQVTM and CDR2 ANQGSEA. CDR3 length: 12 amino acids. In DNA form, the CDR3 reads TGCAGCGTTGACAGTCTCACCGGGGAGCTGTTTTTT. Its protein product is CSVDSLTGELFF.

This sequence joins TRBV19 and TRBJ2-1; D perhaps matches TRBD1 (6 bases). CDR3 length: 15 residues. V lost 3 bases and J lost 8, with 17 bases in between. Germline V gene data show CDR1 as LNHDA and CDR2 as SQIVND (reference sequence). The CDR3 nucleotides are TGTGCCAGTAGTATGACGGCACAGGGAAGGTATGAGCAGTTCTTC. This encodes CASSMTAQGRYEQFF.

This clonotype was found a few times. This chain links TRBV7-9 with TRBJ2-1; tentatively, D is TRBD2 (5 bases). The CDR3 consists of 14 residues. The germline V gene encodes CDR1 SEHNR and CDR2 FQNEAQ (reference sequence). The V and J ends lost 4 bases and 10 bases respectively, with 17 bases between them. The CDR3 DNA is TGTGCCAGCAGCTCACTAGACCGACGGCAAGAGCAGTTCTTC. Amino acids: CASSSLDRRQEQFF.

This clonotype has just a few counts. The rearrangement links TRBV27 to TRBJ1-1, with D unresolved. CDR1 is MNHEY and CDR2 is SMNVEV in the germline V gene (reference sequence). The CDR3 sequence is 8 residues long. V lost 7 bases and J 6 bases, leaving 0 bases between the germline ends. The CDR3 is CASTEAFF. The CDR3 region has the DNA TGTGCCAGCACTGAAGCTTTCTTT.

The V gene is TRBV7-8, the J gene TRBJ1-5; 10 bases align to TRBD1. Germline V gene lookup returns CDR1 SGHVS and CDR2 FQNEAQ. Trimming at V came to 5 bases and at J to 7 bases, leaving 8 bases not matched to a gene. CDR3 length: 15 residues. The chain's CDR3 is CASSPDRGREQPQHF. Here the CDR3 DNA reads TGTGCCAGCAGCCCTGACAGGGGGCGTGAGCAGCCCCAGCATTTT.